Below, one T cell receptor beta chain is given with its context. CDR1 and CDR2 from the germline V gene are LGHDT and YNNKEL (reference sequence). V lost 0 bases, J lost 2 bases, and 4 bases lay in between. This CDR3 has 13 residues. Fulfillment of recently defined diagnostic criteria for definite or probable disease was shown by the patients with Susac syndrome. Negative isolation was used for CD8+ and CD4+ T cells and FACS enrichment for TEMRA cells. RNA was extracted with the RNeasy kit, and a quantity of about 0.45 to 1 ug was reverse transcribed using random hexamers. An immunoSEQ multiplex PCR amplified TCR beta CDR3 over 54 Vbeta and 13 Jbeta. MiXCR was run by TCRdb on the immunoSEQ multiplex PCR reads, yielding one entry per CDR3 protein. The table lists approximately 74,000 distinct CDR3 sequences, roughly 91% of them singletons. The data are from a study of CD8 T cells in Susac syndrome. Looking at the study overall: Blood was drawn from patients with Susac syndrome. At that point, they were therapy-naive, on corticosteroids, or on intravenous immunoglobulin alone.

The rearrangement uses TRBV3-1 and TRBJ1-2; no reliable D call. Input material: CD4+ T cells from PBMCs. The clonotype comes from a human donor with Susac syndrome. DNA of the CDR3: TGTGCCAGCAGCCAAGATTGGAACTATGGCTACACCTTC. It encodes CASSQDWNYGYTF.